These T cell receptor beta chains were read from a single sample in a study of cytomegalovirus exposure and HLA in healthy donors. The assay was immunoSEQ multiplex PCR, and TCRdb's table has in-frame clones only and misses some. This sample has about 89,000 clones, with 80% to 85% found just once. The sequencing input was PBMCs. These receptors came from a woman aged 18-29 years in good health and CMV-seropositive. Each CDR3 is given with its conserved first and last residue. The D gene is left open where the match is weak. Expanded clones are given a class, and other clones once, few, many or no size at all.

>TRBV29-1|TRBJ2-7|-|TRBD2
TGCAGCGTTGAATCCCTTTCAGCGGGGGTTACCTACGAGCAGTACTTC
CSVESLSAGVTYEQYF
>TRBV15|TRBJ2-5|-|TRBD1
TGTGCCACCAGCGGCGTAGGACAGGGGGAAGAGACCCAGTACTTC
CATSGVGQGEETQYF
>TRBV13|TRBJ1-2|-|TRBD1
TGTGCCAGCAGCTTAAAGACAGGGGTTGGCTACACCTTC
CASSLKTGVGYTF
>TRBV7-2|TRBJ2-1|-|-
TGTGCCAGCAGCTTCGCGATAGCGGAGTACAATGAGCAGTTCTTC
CASSFAIAEYNEQFF
>TRBV7-8|TRBJ2-3|-|-
TGTGCCAGCAGCTCCTCAGGGTTCGGCACAGATACGCAGTATTTT
CASSSSGFGTDTQYF
>TRBV10-3|TRBJ1-1|-|-
TGTGCCATCATGACAGACTGGAACACTGAAGCTTTCTTT
CAIMTDWNTEAFF
>TRBV28|TRBJ1-2|-|-
TGTGCCAGCAGTCCAGACCCGGAGGGCTATGGCTACACCTTC
CASSPDPEGYGYTF
>TRBV13|TRBJ2-1|few|-
TGTGCCAGCAGCTTAGCGGGGGAGGTCCACAATGAGCAGTTCTTC
CASSLAGEVHNEQFF
>TRBV7-6|TRBJ2-5|-|-
TGTGCCAGCAGCGGTATTCCGGGGATTCAAGAGACCCAGTACTTC
CASSGIPGIQETQYF
>TRBV5-1|TRBJ2-4|-|-
TGCGCCAGCAGCTTGGGACTAGCCAAAAACATTCAGTACTTC
CASSLGLAKNIQYF
>TRBV6-5|TRBJ1-4|once|-
TGTGCCAGCAGTTACTCATCACAGGGACGACTGTTTTTT
CASSYSSQGRLFF
>TRBV6-1|TRBJ1-5|-|TRBD1
TGTGCCAGCAGTGAAAATACAGGGGCCAATCAGCCCCAGCATTTT
CASSENTGANQPQHF
>TRBV29-1|TRBJ2-1|-|TRBD1
TGCAGCGTTTCAGGGGGCGGGTCCTACAATGAGCAGTTCTTC
CSVSGGGSYNEQFF
>TRBV28|TRBJ1-2|-|TRBD1
TGTGCCAGCAGAGCTACAGGGGACGGTAGCTATGGCTACACCTTC
CASRATGDGSYGYTF
>TRBV29-1|TRBJ1-5|-|-
TGCAGCGCCAGAGGGTCGGGGAACGAACAGCCCCAGCATTTT
CSARGSGNEQPQHF
>TRBV23-1|TRBJ1-3|-|TRBD1
TGCGCCAGCGAGATACAGGGGGAGGTGGGAAACACCATATATTTT
CASEIQGEVGNTIYF
>TRBV5-4|TRBJ2-1|-|TRBD2
TGTGCCAGCAGGACTAGCGGGGGGGAGGGTGAGCAGTTCTTC
CASRTSGGEGEQFF
>TRBV7-2|TRBJ2-3|-|TRBD2
TGTGCCAGCAGCTGGACTAGCGAAGATACGCAGTATTTT
CASSWTSEDTQYF
>TRBV7-2|TRBJ2-7|once|TRBD2
TGTGCCAGCAGCGAAGGGACTAGCGGGCTTTACTACGAGCAGTACTTC
CASSEGTSGLYYEQYF
>TRBV18|TRBJ2-3|-|TRBD2
TGTGCCAGCTCCCCCCCAGCGGGGGGGCCTCGGACAGATACGCAGTATTTT
CASSPPAGGPRTDTQYF
>TRBV7-2|TRBJ2-1|-|TRBD2
TGTGCCAGCAGCTTCAGTTTTAGCGGGGGAAGCCTCGGTGATGAGCAGTTCTTC
CASSFSFSGGSLGDEQFF
>TRBV28|TRBJ1-1|once|TRBD1
TGTGCCAGCAGTCGAGACAGGGAGAGCACTGAAGCTTTCTTT
CASSRDRESTEAFF
>TRBV21-1|TRBJ1-2|-|-
TGTGCCAGCAGCAAGGGGTCGGCTGACAGGGGGTTTGGCTACACCTTC
CASSKGSADRGFGYTF
>TRBV5-4|TRBJ2-1|few|TRBD2
TGTGCCAGCAGCTCCGGACTAGCGGGGGAGGGTGAGCAGTTCTTC
CASSSGLAGEGEQFF
>TRBV7-8|TRBJ1-2|-|TRBD1
TGTGCCAGCAGCTTAGACCGGGACAGTCGAGGCTACACCTTC
CASSLDRDSRGYTF
>TRBV6-5|TRBJ1-1|-|-
TGTGCCAGCGGCAAACGCAGGGATGGATACACTGAAGCTTTCTTT
CASGKRRDGYTEAFF
>TRBV6-5|TRBJ1-4|once|-
TGTGCCAGCAGCTCGACAGCAACTAATGAAAAACTGTTTTTT
CASSSTATNEKLFF
>TRBV7-9|TRBJ1-1|-|-
TGTGCCAGCAGCTCCTGGGCCGGTTGGACTGAAGCTTTCTTT
CASSSWAGWTEAFF
>TRBV27|TRBJ2-3|once|TRBD2
TGTGCCAGCAGTCCTTCCGATTCTTTTCTAGCGGGGGAACCAGATACGCAGTATTTT
CASSPSDSFLAGEPDTQYF
>TRBV6-1|TRBJ2-7|-|TRBD1
TGTGCCAGCAGTGCTATCCCTCGACAGGGGGCTGGGGAGCAGTACTTC
CASSAIPRQGAGEQYF
>TRBV5-1|TRBJ2-3|-|-
TGCGCCAGCAGCCCGAATCAGGGGCGCACAGATACGCAGTATTTT
CASSPNQGRTDTQYF
>TRBV27|TRBJ1-5|-|-
TGTGCCAGCAGATCTTTGGAGGGCAATCAGCCCCAGCATTTT
CASRSLEGNQPQHF
>TRBV14|TRBJ1-6|once|-
TGTGCCAGCAGCCATTTTGAGTCACCCCTCCACTTT
CASSHFESPLHF
>TRBV16|TRBJ2-7|-|TRBD2
TGTGCCAGCAGCCTCATGGGAGGGCCAGCGGGTGCCTACGAGCAGTACTTC
CASSLMGGPAGAYEQYF
>TRBV6-5|TRBJ1-6|-|-
TGTGCCAGCAGTTACTCGAGGGGAGGGTATTCACCCCTCCACTTT
CASSYSRGGYSPLHF
>TRBV4-3|TRBJ1-1|once|-
TGCGCCAGCAGCCCGAGTTCGCGAAACACTGAAGCTTTCTTT
CASSPSSRNTEAFF
>TRBV4-2|TRBJ1-6|-|-
TGTGCCAGCAGCCAAGGCCCTACAGGATATAATTCACCCCTCCACTTT
CASSQGPTGYNSPLHF
>TRBV5-1|TRBJ2-7|-|-
TGCGCCAGCAGCCCTGGACACTACGAAACCTACGAGCAGTACTTC
CASSPGHYETYEQYF
>TRBV6-1|TRBJ2-7|-|-
TGTGCCAGCAGTGAAGCGATGGGGGGGCCTTCCTACGAGCAGTACTTC
CASSEAMGGPSYEQYF